This T cell receptor (beta chain) stems from a study of blood T cell repertoires in COVID-19. This CDR3 region has 14 residues. Per the germline V gene, CDR1 is MNHEY and CDR2 is SVGAGI. V lost 2 bases and J 5 bases, leaving 10 bases between the germline ends. Sequenced by immunoSEQ multiplex PCR; TCRdb stores in-frame clones only, minus some. The repertoire holds fewer than 150,000 clones, with about 87% as singletons. The chain combines TRBV6-5 with TRBJ2-1; D is unresolved. This clonotype was obtained from a woman in her forties or fifties with acute or convalescent COVID-19. Sample: peripheral blood. The CDR3 loop is CASSYRDSNNEQFF. As DNA, the CDR3 is TGTGCCAGCAGTTACCGTGACTCAAACAATGAGCAGTTCTTC.